This record looks at one TCR beta chain sequence and its context. This CDR3 region has 17 residues. The J segment lost 0 bases and the V segment lost 0 bases, leaving 4 bases of the junction unmatched. Germline lookup yields CDR1 DFQATT and CDR2 SNEGSKA (reference sequence). Amplification of TCR beta CDR3 regions was performed using RNA transcripts as template. The HTBI primer set was used in a first-round RT-PCR of the TCR CDR3. TCRdb fed the multiplex PCR reads into MiXCR, producing one record per CDR3 protein. The profile shows fewer than 700,000 distinct CDR3 sequences, about a sixth of them singletons. This specimen comes from a study of T cells in Graves' hyperthyroidism and ophthalmopathy.

What was sequenced was blood. The origin of this receptor is a young woman with Graves' ophthalmopathy. J is TRBJ1-4 and V is TRBV20-1, with 10 bases matching TRBD1. The CDR3 here is CSARDKDRGATNEKLFF. The DNA for the CDR3 is TGCAGTGCTAGAGACAAGGACAGGGGGGCAACTAATGAAAAACTGTTTTTT.